The T cell receptor (beta chain) under discussion was sequenced for a study of T cell changes during pregnancy in multiple sclerosis. The J segment lost 8 bases and the V segment lost 4 bases, leaving 5 bases of the junction unmatched. The CDR3 has 13 residues. From germline, CDR1 is LGHNT and CDR2 FRNRAP. Profiled with immunoSEQ multiplex PCR; TCRdb holds only in-frame clones, not every one. The sample comprises about 50,000 clones, roughly 92% of which are singletons, and 0.35% to 0.5% rests with the top ten. V is TRBV12-5 and J is TRBJ1-2; 9 nucleotides agree with TRBD1. The sample here was CD4+ T cells from peripheral blood mononuclear cells, taken after pregnancy. The clonotype was recovered from a female donor with multiple sclerosis, enrolled in a pregnancy study. The CDR3 DNA reads TGTGCTAGTGGTTCGGGACAGGGTGGCGGCTACACCTTC. Translation gives CASGSGQGGGYTF.